This T cell receptor (beta chain) came from a study of cytomegalovirus exposure and HLA in healthy donors. This CDR3 comprises 13 residues. V lost 1 base, J lost 6 bases, and 4 bases lay in between. Germline-derived CDR1 and CDR2 are SEHNR and FQNEAQ (reference sequence). Note on this clone: Its antigen remains unidentified. The same CDR3 can be traced to other DNA sequences in this sample.

Separation from the roughly 690-subject first cohort characterized the roughly 120-subject validation cohort, to which the donors belonged. The study's findings and limits: The investigators catalogued 164 TCR beta chains as cytomegalovirus-associated. Despite most TCR sequences being rare, some public TCRs occurred in many donors. Subsequent analysis of the approximately 130 validation repertoires found a tendency for first-cohort TCR clusters to co-occur.

Using immunoSEQ multiplex PCR, the repertoire was profiled, and TCRdb retains in-frame clones only, with some absent. The sample includes some 290,000 clones, roughly 88% of them seen just once. The V call is TRBV7-9, the J call TRBJ1-6; D gene uncertain. The sequence was obtained from a young man in good health and CMV-seronegative. The source material was PBMCs. The CDR3 DNA reads TGTGCCAGCAGCTTAGTGAGTAATTCACCCCTCCACTTT. This sequence encodes CASSLVSNSPLHF.